This T cell receptor beta chain is drawn from a study of shared clonotypes between healthy human individuals. Study-level points and caveats: The study generally estimated greater richness for naive than memory subsets.

On this clone itself: Its antigen is as yet unknown.

Germline CDR1 and CDR2: MDHEN and SYDVKM. Trimming took 7 bases from V and 0 from J; bases not matched to a gene: 6. The CDR3 sequence is 16 residues long. Profiling relied on immunoSEQ multiplex PCR, and the TCRdb table lists in-frame clones only, not all of them. The data hold some 1,600,000 clones, with 95% to 99% observed a single time. The receptor's source is a man under 40 in good health. The specimen sequenced was naive CD4+ T cells sorted from blood. Regarding subset: CD45RA+ positively selected. The V call is TRBV28, the J call TRBJ2-4; 10 nucleotides agree with TRBD1. CDR3 nucleotides: TGTGCCAGCAACCCGGGACAGGGGTTAGCCAAAAACATTCAGTACTTC. Translation: CASNPGQGLAKNIQYF.